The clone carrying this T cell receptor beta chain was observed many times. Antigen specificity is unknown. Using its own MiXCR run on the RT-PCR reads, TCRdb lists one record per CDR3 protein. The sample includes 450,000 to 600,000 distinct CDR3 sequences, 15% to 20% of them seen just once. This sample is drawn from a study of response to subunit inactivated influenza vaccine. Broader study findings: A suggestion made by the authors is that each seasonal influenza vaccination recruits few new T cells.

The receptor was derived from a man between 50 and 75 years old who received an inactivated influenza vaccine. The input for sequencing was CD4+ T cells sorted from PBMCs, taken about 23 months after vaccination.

This chain's CDR3 is CASSQGTSYNEQFF. Written as DNA, the CDR3 is TGTGCCAGCAGCCAGGGGACGTCCTACAATGAGCAGTTCTTC. The genes are TRBV7-3 and TRBJ2-1; TRBD1 might be the D (6 bases). CDR1 and CDR2 (germline): SGHTA, FQGTGA. The CDR3 runs 14 residues. The ends were cut back, 5 bases at V and 1 base at J, with 9 bases in the middle. The full variable domain, with the rest looked up from reference TRBV7-3 and TRBJ2-1, is GAGVSQTPSNKVTEKGKYVELRCDPISGHTALYWYRQSLGQGPEFLIYFQGTGAADDSGLPNDRFFAVRPEGSVSTLKIQRTERGDSAVYLCASSQGTSYNEQFFGPGTRLTVL.